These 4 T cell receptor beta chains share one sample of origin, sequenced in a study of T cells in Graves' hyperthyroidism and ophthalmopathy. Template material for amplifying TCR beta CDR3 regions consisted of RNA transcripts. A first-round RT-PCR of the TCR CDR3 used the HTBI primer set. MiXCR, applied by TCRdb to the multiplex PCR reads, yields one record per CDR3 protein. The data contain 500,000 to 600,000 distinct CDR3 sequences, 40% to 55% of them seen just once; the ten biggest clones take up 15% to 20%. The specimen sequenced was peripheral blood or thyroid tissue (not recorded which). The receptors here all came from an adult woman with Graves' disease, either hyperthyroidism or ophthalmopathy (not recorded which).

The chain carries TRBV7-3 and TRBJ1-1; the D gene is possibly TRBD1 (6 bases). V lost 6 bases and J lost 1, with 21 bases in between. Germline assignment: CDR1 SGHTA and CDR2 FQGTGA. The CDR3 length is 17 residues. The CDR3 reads CASSDLISGGQNTEAFF. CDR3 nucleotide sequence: TGTGCCAGCAGTGACTTAATTTCGGGGGGCCAGAACACTGAAGCTTTCTTT.

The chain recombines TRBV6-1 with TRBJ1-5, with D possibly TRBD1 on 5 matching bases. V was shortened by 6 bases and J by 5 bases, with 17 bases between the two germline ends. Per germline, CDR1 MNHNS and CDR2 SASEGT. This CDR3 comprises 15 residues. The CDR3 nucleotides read TGTGCCAGCAGGACAGTGGGTCTCCTCTATCAGCCCCAGCATTTT. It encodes CASRTVGLLYQPQHF.

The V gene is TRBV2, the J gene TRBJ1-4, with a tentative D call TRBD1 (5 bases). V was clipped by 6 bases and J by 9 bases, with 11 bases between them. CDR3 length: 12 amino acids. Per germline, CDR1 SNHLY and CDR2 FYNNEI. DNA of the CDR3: TGTGCCAGCAGCCGGGACGCGAAAAAACTGTTTTTT. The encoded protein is CASSRDAKKLFF.

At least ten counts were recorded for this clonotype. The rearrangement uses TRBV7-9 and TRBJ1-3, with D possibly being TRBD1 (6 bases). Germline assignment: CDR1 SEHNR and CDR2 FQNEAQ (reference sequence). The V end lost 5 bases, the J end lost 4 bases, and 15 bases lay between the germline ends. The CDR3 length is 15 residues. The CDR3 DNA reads TGTGCCAGCAGCCCACAGGGAATCTCCGGAAACACCATATATTTT. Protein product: CASSPQGISGNTIYF.